These T cell receptor beta chains were read from a single sample in a study of regulatory T cells in long-lasting Graves disease. TCRdb processed the multiplex PCR reads anew with MiXCR; each CDR3 protein has one entry. The data show about 530,000 distinct CDR3 sequences, 15% to 20% seen once. These data also formed part of another study, on T cells in Graves' hyperthyroidism and ophthalmopathy.

The sequences come from peripheral blood mononuclear cells (PBMCs), collected at new diagnosis, from a patient treated with antithyroid drugs. The receptors were gathered from a woman in her forties or fifties with Graves disease. Each CDR3 is given with its conserved first and last residue.

V gene	J gene	CDR3 protein
TRBV12-5	TRBJ1-6	CASGPTGTGESPLHF
TRBV5-1	TRBJ2-7	CASSSDAGSHYEQYF
TRBV5-1	TRBJ1-2	CASSLEASGGYTF
TRBV10-1	TRBJ2-1	CASSEKLAGGKNEQFF
TRBV25-1	TRBJ2-3	CASKDNTDTQYF
TRBV20-1	TRBJ1-1	CSARGGGNTEAFF
TRBV9	TRBJ2-1	CASSVEAGRNEQFF
TRBV19	TRBJ1-2	CASSIGDFNYGYTF
TRBV5-1	TRBJ1-1	CASSTPAGTGDRSEAFF
TRBV7-8	TRBJ2-7	CASSSRRDRGLYEQYF
TRBV12-3/TRBV12-4	TRBJ2-5	CASNPGGRETQYF
TRBV11-3	TRBJ2-1	CASSNRGGSYNEQFF
TRBV29-1	TRBJ2-3	CSVGGSGGSTDTQYF
TRBV9	TRBJ2-2	CASSVGSSGAAGTGELFF
TRBV6-2/TRBV6-3	TRBJ1-6	CASSESSSSYNSPLHF
TRBV11-2	TRBJ2-7	CASSLEEWGGAYEQYF
TRBV5-1	TRBJ2-5	CASSFRARGPGETQYF
TRBV12-3/TRBV12-4	TRBJ2-5	CASIRTSGGETQYF
TRBV13	TRBJ1-2	CANHIKGASHGYTF
TRBV27	TRBJ1-5	CASSSITGTDRSRQPQHF
TRBV7-9	TRBJ1-2	CASSSLEAGGYTF